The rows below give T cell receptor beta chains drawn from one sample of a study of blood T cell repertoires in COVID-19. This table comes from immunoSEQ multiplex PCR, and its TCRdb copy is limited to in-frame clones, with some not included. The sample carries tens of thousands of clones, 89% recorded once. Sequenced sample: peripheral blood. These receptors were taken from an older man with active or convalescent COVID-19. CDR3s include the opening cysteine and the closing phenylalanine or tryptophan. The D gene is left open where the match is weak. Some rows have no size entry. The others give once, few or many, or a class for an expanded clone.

CDR3aa: CASSQGVESQYF
CDR3nt: TGTGCCAGCAGCCAAGGAGTGGAGTCCCAGTACTTC
abundance: .
j_gene: TRBJ2-5
d_gene: .
v_gene: TRBV4-2

CDR3aa: CASSPGQGTDTQYF
CDR3nt: TGCGCCAGCAGCCCGGGACAGGGGACAGATACGCAGTATTTT
abundance: .
j_gene: TRBJ2-3
d_gene: TRBD1
v_gene: TRBV5-1

CDR3aa: CASSESDTRLNTEAFF
CDR3nt: TGTGCCAGCAGTGAATCGGACACCCGGTTGAACACTGAAGCTTTCTTT
abundance: .
j_gene: TRBJ1-1
d_gene: .
v_gene: TRBV2

CDR3aa: CASSVEGGSYTEAFF
CDR3nt: TGTGCCAGCAGCGTAGAGGGAGGATCCTACACTGAAGCTTTCTTT
abundance: .
j_gene: TRBJ1-1
d_gene: .
v_gene: TRBV9

CDR3aa: CASSPTGRSTYEQYF
CDR3nt: TGTGCCAGCAGCCCCACGGGAAGATCTACCTACGAGCAGTACTTC
abundance: .
j_gene: TRBJ2-7
d_gene: .
v_gene: TRBV9

CDR3aa: CASARGIGDQPQHF
CDR3nt: TGTGCCAGCGCAAGGGGTATAGGAGATCAGCCCCAGCATTTT
abundance: .
j_gene: TRBJ1-5
d_gene: .
v_gene: TRBV5-5

CDR3aa: CASSPRNGGFGYTF
CDR3nt: TGTGCCAGTAGTCCCCGAAACGGGGGATTTGGCTACACCTTC
abundance: .
j_gene: TRBJ1-2
d_gene: .
v_gene: TRBV19

CDR3aa: CASSFPGGTDTQYF
CDR3nt: TGTGCCAGCAGCTTCCCAGGGGGCACAGATACGCAGTATTTT
abundance: .
j_gene: TRBJ2-3
d_gene: .
v_gene: TRBV7-2

CDR3aa: CASSQFAGGLGNTEAFF
CDR3nt: TGTGCCAGCAGCCAATTTGCAGGGGGGTTGGGGAACACTGAAGCTTTCTTT
abundance: once
j_gene: TRBJ1-1
d_gene: TRBD1
v_gene: TRBV3-1/TRBV3-2

CDR3aa: CASSSDREVEQYF
CDR3nt: TGTGCCAGCTCATCCGACAGGGAGGTTGAGCAGTACTTC
abundance: .
j_gene: TRBJ2-7
d_gene: .
v_gene: TRBV18

CDR3aa: CASSLGQPLYTDTQYF
CDR3nt: TGCGCCAGCAGCTTGGGACAGCCTTTATACACAGATACGCAGTATTTT
abundance: .
j_gene: TRBJ2-3
d_gene: .
v_gene: TRBV5-1

CDR3aa: CASGLVLESFGQGHTGELFF
CDR3nt: TGTGCTAGTGGTTTGGTTTTAGAGAGCTTTGGGCAGGGTCACACCGGGGAGCTGTTTTTT
abundance: .
j_gene: TRBJ2-2
d_gene: .
v_gene: TRBV12-5

CDR3aa: CASSPLGQIVPYF
CDR3nt: TGTGCCAGCTCACCCCTGGGACAGATTGTGCCGTACTTC
abundance: once
j_gene: TRBJ2-7
d_gene: TRBD1
v_gene: TRBV18

CDR3aa: CASSLGHWGNTIYF
CDR3nt: TGCGCCAGCAGCTTGGGGCATTGGGGAAACACCATATATTTT
abundance: .
j_gene: TRBJ1-3
d_gene: .
v_gene: TRBV5-1

CDR3aa: CAWSVLHSSGNTIYF
CDR3nt: TGTGCCTGGAGTGTACTGCACAGCTCTGGAAACACCATATATTTT
abundance: .
j_gene: TRBJ1-3
d_gene: .
v_gene: TRBV30

CDR3aa: CASSLRTVLGNTTYF
CDR3nt: TGTGCCAGTAGTTTACGGACAGTCCTCGGAAACACCACATATTTT
abundance: .
j_gene: TRBJ1-3
d_gene: .
v_gene: TRBV19

CDR3aa: CSASEPGGGETQYF
CDR3nt: TGCAGTGCTAGTGAACCGGGCGGGGGAGAGACCCAGTACTTC
abundance: .
j_gene: TRBJ2-5
d_gene: TRBD2
v_gene: TRBV20-1

CDR3aa: CASSLGGRESYGYTF
CDR3nt: TGCGCCAGCAGCTTGGGAGGCAGGGAATCCTATGGCTACACCTTC
abundance: .
j_gene: TRBJ1-2
d_gene: .
v_gene: TRBV5-1

CDR3aa: CSGAGESTDTQYF
CDR3nt: TGCAGCGGAGCGGGCGAAAGCACAGATACGCAGTATTTT
abundance: .
j_gene: TRBJ2-3
d_gene: .
v_gene: TRBV29-1

CDR3aa: CASSQDRTSGYRRPGELFF
CDR3nt: TGTGCCAGCAGCCAAGATCGGACTAGCGGGTATCGGAGGCCCGGGGAGCTGTTTTTT
abundance: .
j_gene: TRBJ2-2
d_gene: TRBD2
v_gene: TRBV3-1/TRBV3-2

CDR3aa: CASSPATGLSLEKLFF
CDR3nt: TGTGCCAGCTCACCAGCGACGGGACTTTCACTGGAAAAACTGTTTTTT
abundance: .
j_gene: TRBJ1-4
d_gene: .
v_gene: TRBV18

CDR3aa: CASKGTWNTEAFF
CDR3nt: TGTGCCAGCAAGGGGACATGGAACACTGAAGCTTTCTTT
abundance: .
j_gene: TRBJ1-1
d_gene: .
v_gene: TRBV27

CDR3aa: CASSYSRQGGDTQYF
CDR3nt: TGTGCCAGCAGTTACTCGAGGCAGGGGGGCGATACGCAGTATTTT
abundance: .
j_gene: TRBJ2-3
d_gene: .
v_gene: TRBV6-2/TRBV6-3

CDR3aa: CASSAALYYGYTF
CDR3nt: TGTGCCAGCAGCGCCGCACTCTACTATGGCTACACCTTC
abundance: .
j_gene: TRBJ1-2
d_gene: .
v_gene: TRBV9

CDR3aa: CASSLGGTGANEQFF
CDR3nt: TGCGCCAGCAGCTTGGGAGGGACAGGGGCCAATGAGCAGTTCTTC
abundance: .
j_gene: TRBJ2-1
d_gene: TRBD1
v_gene: TRBV5-1

CDR3aa: CASSVGASGGLTDTQYF
CDR3nt: TGTGCCAGCAGCGTAGGGGCTAGCGGGGGGCTGACAGATACGCAGTATTTT
abundance: .
j_gene: TRBJ2-3
d_gene: TRBD2
v_gene: TRBV9

CDR3aa: CASSNSGGVYNEQFF
CDR3nt: TGCGCCAGCAGCAATAGCGGGGGGGTTTACAATGAGCAGTTCTTC
abundance: .
j_gene: TRBJ2-1
d_gene: TRBD2
v_gene: TRBV5-1

CDR3aa: CASSQEGLAGELFF
CDR3nt: TGTGCCAGCAGCCAGGAGGGCCTCGCCGGGGAGCTGTTTTTT
abundance: .
j_gene: TRBJ2-2
d_gene: .
v_gene: TRBV4-2

CDR3aa: CASSEYEGREKYF
CDR3nt: TGCGCCAGCAGCGAGTATGAGGGTAGGGAAAAGTACTTC
abundance: .
j_gene: TRBJ2-7
d_gene: .
v_gene: TRBV5-1

CDR3aa: CASSYDQTDRGYGYTF
CDR3nt: TGTGCCAGCAGCTATGATCAGACGGACAGGGGCTATGGCTACACCTTC
abundance: few
j_gene: TRBJ1-2
d_gene: TRBD1
v_gene: TRBV7-2

CDR3aa: CASSRGVASGGEEQFF
CDR3nt: TGTGCCAGCAGCCGTGGTGTGGCTAGCGGGGGGGAAGAGCAGTTCTTC
abundance: .
j_gene: TRBJ2-1
d_gene: TRBD2
v_gene: TRBV7-2